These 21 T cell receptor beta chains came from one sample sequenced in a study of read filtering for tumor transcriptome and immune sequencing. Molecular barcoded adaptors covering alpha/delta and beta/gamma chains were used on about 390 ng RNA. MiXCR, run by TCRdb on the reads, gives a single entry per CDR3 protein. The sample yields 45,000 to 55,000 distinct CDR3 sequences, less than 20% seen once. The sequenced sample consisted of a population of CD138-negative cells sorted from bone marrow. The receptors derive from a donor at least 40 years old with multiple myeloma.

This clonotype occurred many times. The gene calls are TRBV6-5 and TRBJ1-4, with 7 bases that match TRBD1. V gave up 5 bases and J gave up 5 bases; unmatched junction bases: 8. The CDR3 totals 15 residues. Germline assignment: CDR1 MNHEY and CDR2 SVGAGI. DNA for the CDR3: TGTGCCAGCAGTCGAACCGGGACAGCGAATGAAAAACTGTTTTTT. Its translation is CASSRTGTANEKLFF.

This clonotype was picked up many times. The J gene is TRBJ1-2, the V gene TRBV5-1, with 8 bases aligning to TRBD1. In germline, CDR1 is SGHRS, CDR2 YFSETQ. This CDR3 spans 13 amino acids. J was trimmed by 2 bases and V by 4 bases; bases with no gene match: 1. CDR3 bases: TGCGCCAGCAGCCCAGGGGGCAACTATGGCTACACCTTC. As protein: CASSPGGNYGYTF. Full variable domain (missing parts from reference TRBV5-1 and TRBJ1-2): KAGVTQTPRYLIKTRGQQVTLSCSPISGHRSVSWYQQTPGQGLQFLFEYFSETQRNKGNFPGRFSGRQFSNSRSEMNVSTLELGDSALYLCASSPGGNYGYTFGSGTRLTVV.

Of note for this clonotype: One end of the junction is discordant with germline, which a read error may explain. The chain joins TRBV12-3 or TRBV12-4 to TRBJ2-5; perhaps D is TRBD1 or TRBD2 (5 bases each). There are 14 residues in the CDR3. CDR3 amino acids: CVSSPPGHGVTRYF. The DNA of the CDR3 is TGTGTCAGCAGCCCACCGGGGCACGGGGTGACCCGGTACTTC.

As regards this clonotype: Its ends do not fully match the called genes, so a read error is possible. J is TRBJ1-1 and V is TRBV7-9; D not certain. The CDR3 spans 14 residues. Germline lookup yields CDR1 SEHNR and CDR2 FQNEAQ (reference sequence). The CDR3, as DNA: TGTGTCAGCAGATCCGATCCGGGGAGGACTGAAGCTTTCTTT. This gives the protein CVSRSDPGRTEAFF.

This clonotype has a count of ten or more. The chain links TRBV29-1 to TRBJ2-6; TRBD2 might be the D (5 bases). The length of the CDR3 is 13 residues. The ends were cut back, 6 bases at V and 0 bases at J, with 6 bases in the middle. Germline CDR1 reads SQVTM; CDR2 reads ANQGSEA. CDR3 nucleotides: TGCAGCGTCCGGGGCTCTGGGGCCAACGTCCTGACTTTC. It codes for CSVRGSGANVLTF.

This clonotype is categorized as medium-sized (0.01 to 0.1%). CDR3 nucleotides: TGTGCCACCGACCCGGAAGAGGGGCGCAACTATGGCTACACCTTC. Amino acids: CATDPEEGRNYGYTF. The chain has TRBV28 and TRBJ1-2; TRBD1 might be the D (5 bases). The germline V and J ends were trimmed by 10 bases and 2 bases, with 20 bases remaining between them. CDR1 is MDHEN, CDR2 SYDVKM, per germline. The CDR3 is 15 amino acids.

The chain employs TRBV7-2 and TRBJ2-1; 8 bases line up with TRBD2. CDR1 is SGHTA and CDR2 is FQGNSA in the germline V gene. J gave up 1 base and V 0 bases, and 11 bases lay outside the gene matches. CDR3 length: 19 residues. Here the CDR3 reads CASSLARRLAGKSYNEQFF. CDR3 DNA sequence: TGTGCCAGCAGCTTAGCCCGCCGGCTAGCGGGTAAATCCTACAATGAGCAGTTCTTC.

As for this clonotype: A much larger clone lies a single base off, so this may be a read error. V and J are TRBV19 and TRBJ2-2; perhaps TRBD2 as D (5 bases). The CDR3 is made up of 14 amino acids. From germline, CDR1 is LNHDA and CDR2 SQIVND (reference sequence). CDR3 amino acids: CASRALRNTGELLF. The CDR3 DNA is TGTGCCAGTAGGGCCCTGCGGAACACCGGGGAGCTGCTTTTT.

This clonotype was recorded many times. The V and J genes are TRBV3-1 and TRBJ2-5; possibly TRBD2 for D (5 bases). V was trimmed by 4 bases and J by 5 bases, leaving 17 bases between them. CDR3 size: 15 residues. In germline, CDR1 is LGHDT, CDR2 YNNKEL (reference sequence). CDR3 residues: CASSPDYTRRETQYF. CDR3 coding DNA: TGTGCCAGCAGCCCAGACTACACCCGGAGGGAGACCCAGTACTTC.

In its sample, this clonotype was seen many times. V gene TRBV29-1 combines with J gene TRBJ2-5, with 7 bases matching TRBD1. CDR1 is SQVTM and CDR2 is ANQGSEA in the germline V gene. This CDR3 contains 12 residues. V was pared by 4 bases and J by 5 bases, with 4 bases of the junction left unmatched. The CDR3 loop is CSVARGQETQYF. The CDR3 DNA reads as TGCAGCGTTGCGAGGGGGCAGGAGACCCAGTACTTC. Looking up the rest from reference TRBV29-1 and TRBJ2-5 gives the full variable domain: SAVISQKPSRDICQRGTSLTIQCQVDSQVTMMFWYRQQPGQSLTLIATANQGSEATYESGFVIDKFPISRPNLTFSTLTVSNMSPEDSSIYLCSVARGQETQYFGPGTRLLVL.

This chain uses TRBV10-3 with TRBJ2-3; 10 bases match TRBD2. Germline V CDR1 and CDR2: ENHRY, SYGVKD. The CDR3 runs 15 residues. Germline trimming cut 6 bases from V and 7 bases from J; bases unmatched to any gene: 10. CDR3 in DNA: TGTGCCATCAGGGCTAGCGGGAGTGAAAGAAATACGCAGTATTTT. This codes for CAIRASGSERNTQYF.

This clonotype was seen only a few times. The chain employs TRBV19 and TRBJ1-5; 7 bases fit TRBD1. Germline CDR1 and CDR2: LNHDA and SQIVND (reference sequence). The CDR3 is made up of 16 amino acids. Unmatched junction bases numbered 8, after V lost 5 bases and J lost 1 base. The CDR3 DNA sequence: TGTGCCAGTAGTGCGACAGGGTTGGGGAGCAATCAGCCCCAGCATTTT. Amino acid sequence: CASSATGLGSNQPQHF.

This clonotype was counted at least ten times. Here the CDR3 reads CASRVSGSRETQYF. DNA of the CDR3: TGCGCCAGCAGAGTTAGCGGGAGCCGGGAGACCCAGTACTTC. V gene TRBV5-1 combines with J gene TRBJ2-5; 9 nucleotides match TRBD2. V trimming: 5 bases; J trimming: 5 bases; junction bases outside the gene matches: 7. This CDR3 has 14 residues. CDR1 SGHRS and CDR2 YFSETQ come from the germline V gene.

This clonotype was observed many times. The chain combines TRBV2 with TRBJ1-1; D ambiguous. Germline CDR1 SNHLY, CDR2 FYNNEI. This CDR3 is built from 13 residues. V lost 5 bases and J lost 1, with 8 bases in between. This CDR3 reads CASSSQANTEAFF. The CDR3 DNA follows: TGTGCCAGCAGTTCCCAGGCGAACACTGAAGCTTTCTTT.

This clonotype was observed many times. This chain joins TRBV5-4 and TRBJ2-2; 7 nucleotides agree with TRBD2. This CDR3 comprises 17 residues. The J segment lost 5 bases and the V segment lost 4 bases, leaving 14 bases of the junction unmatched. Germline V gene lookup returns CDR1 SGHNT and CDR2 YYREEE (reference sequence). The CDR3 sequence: CASSGQRGGSGTGELFF. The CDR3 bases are TGTGCCAGCAGCGGCCAACGCGGCGGGAGTGGTACCGGGGAGCTGTTTTTT.

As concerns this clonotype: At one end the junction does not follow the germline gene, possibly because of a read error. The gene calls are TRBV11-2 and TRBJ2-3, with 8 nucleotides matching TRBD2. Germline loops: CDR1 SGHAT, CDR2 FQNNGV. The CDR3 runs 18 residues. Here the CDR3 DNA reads TGCGCCAGCAGCCCGGGAGGGGGAGTAGCGGGACCCACAGATACGCGGTATTTT. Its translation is CASSPGGGVAGPTDTRYF.

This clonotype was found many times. CDR3 in amino acids: CASSFSGDTDTQYF. CDR3 coding DNA: TGTGCCAGCAGTTTTTCAGGAGACACAGATACGCAGTATTTT. The chain has TRBV12-3 or TRBV12-4 and TRBJ2-3; D uncertain. V lost 3 bases, J lost 2 bases, and 9 bases lay in between. The CDR3 covers 14 residues.

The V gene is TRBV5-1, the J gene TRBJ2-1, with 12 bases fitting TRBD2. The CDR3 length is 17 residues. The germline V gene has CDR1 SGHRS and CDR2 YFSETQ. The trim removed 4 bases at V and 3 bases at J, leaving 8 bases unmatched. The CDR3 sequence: CASSDTSGRRLYNEQFF. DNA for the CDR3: TGCGCCAGCAGCGATACTAGCGGGAGGCGCCTCTACAATGAGCAGTTCTTC.

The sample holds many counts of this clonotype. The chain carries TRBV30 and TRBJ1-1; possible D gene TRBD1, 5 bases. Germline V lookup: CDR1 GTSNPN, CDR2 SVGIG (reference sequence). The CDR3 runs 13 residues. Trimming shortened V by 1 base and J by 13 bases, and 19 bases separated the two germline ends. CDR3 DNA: TGTGCCTGGAGTGCGGGACCAACCGCGAAAGGTTTCTTT. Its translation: CAWSAGPTAKGFF.

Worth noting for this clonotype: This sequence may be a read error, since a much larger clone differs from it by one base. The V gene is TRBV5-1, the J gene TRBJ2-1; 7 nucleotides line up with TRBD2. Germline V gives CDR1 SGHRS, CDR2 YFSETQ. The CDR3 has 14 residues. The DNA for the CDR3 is TGCGCCTGCAGCTCTAGCGGAGAAACCAATGAGCAGTTCTTC. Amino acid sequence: CACSSSGETNEQFF.

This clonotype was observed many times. The CDR3 region has the DNA TGCGCCAGCAGCCAAGGGAAGGGGACCAACACTGAAGCTTTCTTT. Translation gives CASSQGKGTNTEAFF. This chain uses TRBV4-1 with TRBJ1-1; perhaps TRBD1 as D (5 bases). This CDR3 is built from 15 residues. CDR1 MGHRA and CDR2 YSYEKL come from the germline V gene. V lost 1 base to trimming and J lost 2 bases, with 11 bases between them.